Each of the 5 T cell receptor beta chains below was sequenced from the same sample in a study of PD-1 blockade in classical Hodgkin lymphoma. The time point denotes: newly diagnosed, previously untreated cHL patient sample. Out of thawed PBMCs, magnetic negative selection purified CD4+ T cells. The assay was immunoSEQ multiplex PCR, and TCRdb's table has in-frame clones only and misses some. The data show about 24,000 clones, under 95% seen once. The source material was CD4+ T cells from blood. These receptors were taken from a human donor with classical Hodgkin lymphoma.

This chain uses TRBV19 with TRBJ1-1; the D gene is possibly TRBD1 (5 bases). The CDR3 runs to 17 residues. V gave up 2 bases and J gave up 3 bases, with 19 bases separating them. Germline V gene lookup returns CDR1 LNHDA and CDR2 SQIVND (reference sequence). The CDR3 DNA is TGTGCCAGTAGTATAACCAGAGGTTTGGGGCTGGACACTGAAGCTTTCTTT. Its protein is CASSITRGLGLDTEAFF.

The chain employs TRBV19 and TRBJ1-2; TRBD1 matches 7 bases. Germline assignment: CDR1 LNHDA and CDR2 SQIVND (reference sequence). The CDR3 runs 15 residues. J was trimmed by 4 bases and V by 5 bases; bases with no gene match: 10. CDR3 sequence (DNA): TGTGCCAGTAGTGTCCGACAGGGACGTTCCTATGGCTACACCTTC. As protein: CASSVRQGRSYGYTF.

The chain's CDR3 is CASSLGTYPTNEKLFF. CDR3 nucleotides: TGTGCCAGCAGCTTAGGGACATACCCAACTAATGAAAAACTGTTTTTT. The chain carries TRBV7-2 and TRBJ1-4; possibly TRBD1 for D (5 bases). The CDR3 consists of 16 residues. Germline loops: CDR1 SGHTA, CDR2 FQGNSA. The V gene lost 1 base and the J gene lost 0 bases, with 9 bases spanning the gap.

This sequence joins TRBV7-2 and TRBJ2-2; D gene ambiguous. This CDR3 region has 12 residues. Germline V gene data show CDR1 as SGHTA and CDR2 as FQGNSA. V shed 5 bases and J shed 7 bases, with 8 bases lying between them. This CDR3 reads CASSARHGELFF. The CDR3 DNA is TGTGCCAGCAGCGCCCGACACGGGGAGCTGTTTTTT.

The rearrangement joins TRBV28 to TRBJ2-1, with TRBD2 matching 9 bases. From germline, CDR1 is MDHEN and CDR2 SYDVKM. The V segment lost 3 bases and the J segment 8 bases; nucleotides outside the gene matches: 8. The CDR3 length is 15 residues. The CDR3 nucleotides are TGTGCCAGCAGTTTGGCGGGGGGGCCGGGGGATGAGCAGTTCTTC. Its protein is CASSLAGGPGDEQFF.